Following are 24 T cell receptor beta chains from one sample sequenced in a study of T cells in localized non-small cell lung cancer. Data came from immunoSEQ multiplex PCR; TCRdb stores just in-frame clones and leaves some out. The sample includes 20,000 to 25,000 clones, approximately 86% of them seen just once. The sequencing used PBMCs, collected before any cancer treatment. The origin of the receptors is a man aged 40 to 70 with stage II squamous cell lung carcinoma.

This clone was counted between two and nine times. V usage is TRBV11-2 and J usage is TRBJ2-1; D is possibly TRBD1 or TRBD2 (6 bases each). The CDR3 runs 15 residues. The germline V gene encodes CDR1 SGHAT and CDR2 FQNNGV. Trimming left V 6 bases short and J 5 bases short, with 17 bases between. CDR3 nucleotide sequence: TGTGCCAGCAGACATGACCGGGGGCGGAACAATGAGCAGTTCTTC. Protein: CASRHDRGRNNEQFF.

This chain uses TRBV28 with TRBJ2-1, with 9 bases matching TRBD2. Trimming took 5 bases from V and 4 from J; bases not matched to a gene: 12. This CDR3 has 17 residues. CDR1 MDHEN and CDR2 SYDVKM come from the germline V gene. The CDR3 loop reads CASSPQVGLAYYNEQFF. In DNA, the CDR3 is TGTGCCAGCAGTCCTCAGGTGGGACTAGCATATTACAATGAGCAGTTCTTC.

This chain links TRBV7-9 with TRBJ1-2, with D possibly matching TRBD1 (5 bases). V lost 6 bases and J lost 4, with 12 bases in between. Germline V gene data show CDR1 as SEHNR and CDR2 as FQNEAQ (reference sequence). This CDR3 has 13 residues. The CDR3 region has the DNA TGTGCCAGCAGTTCTATAGGGGCCTATGGCTACACCTTC. Encoded protein: CASSSIGAYGYTF. The full variable domain, in which reference TRBV7-9 and TRBJ1-2 provide the parts outside the CDR3, is DTGVSQNPRHKITKRGQNVTFRCDPISEHNRLYWYRQTLGQGPEFLTYFQNEAQLEKSRLLSDRFSAERPKGSFSTLEIQRTEQGDSAMYLCASSSIGAYGYTFGSGTRLTVV.

The V and J genes are TRBV19 and TRBJ2-6; 7 bases are shared with TRBD1. This CDR3 has 18 amino acids. Losses at the gene ends were 5 bases for V and 1 base for J; bases not matched to a gene: 11. Germline V gives CDR1 LNHDA, CDR2 SQIVND (reference sequence). The CDR3 DNA is TGTGCCAGTAGTTCAGGACAGGTCCTTTTATCTGGGGCCAACGTCCTGACTTTC. It codes for CASSSGQVLLSGANVLTF.

J is TRBJ2-1 and V is TRBV7-2; 9 bases line up with TRBD2. V lost 3 bases and J lost 6; bases outside the gene matches: 3. The germline V gene encodes CDR1 SGHTA and CDR2 FQGNSA. The CDR3 spans 14 residues. CDR3 loop: CASSFRGGANEQFF. The CDR3 DNA reads TGTGCCAGCAGCTTCCGCGGGGGGGCCAATGAGCAGTTCTTC.

The genes are TRBV7-9 and TRBJ1-6; possibly TRBD1 for D (6 bases). V lost 0 bases and J 7 bases, leaving 16 bases between the germline ends. CDR3 size: 17 residues. Germline V lookup: CDR1 SEHNR, CDR2 FQNEAQ (reference sequence). The CDR3, as DNA: TGTGCCAGCAGCTTAGCGTTGCACAGGGAGGCAAATTCACCCCTCCACTTT. Protein: CASSLALHREANSPLHF.

This chain uses TRBV27 with TRBJ2-3, with 11 bases fitting TRBD2. The CDR3 runs 19 residues. Trimming removed 5 bases from V and 1 base from J; junction bases left unmatched: 14. Germline V lookup: CDR1 MNHEY, CDR2 SMNVEV (reference sequence). The CDR3 DNA sequence: TGTGCCAGCAGTCCCCCCCCAGGTAGCGGGAGGGCCGGCACAGATACGCAGTATTTT. Its translation is CASSPPPGSGRAGTDTQYF.

The rearrangement uses TRBV27 and TRBJ2-7; D might be TRBD1 (6 bases). V was trimmed by 6 bases and J by 0 bases, leaving 6 bases between them. CDR1 is MNHEY and CDR2 is SMNVEV in the germline V gene (reference sequence). The CDR3 has 12 residues. The CDR3 loop is CASRDSSYEQYF. As DNA, the CDR3 is TGTGCCAGCAGGGACAGCTCCTACGAGCAGTACTTC.

This rearrangement joins TRBV28 to TRBJ2-3; 7 nucleotides align to TRBD1. Germline assignment: CDR1 MDHEN and CDR2 SYDVKM. The CDR3 loop spans 14 amino acids. Germline trimming cut 5 bases from V and 6 bases from J; bases unmatched to any gene: 8. The CDR3 region is CASSLETRGDTQYF. CDR3 nucleotides: TGTGCCAGCAGTCTGGAAACCAGGGGGGATACGCAGTATTTT. Based on the CDR3 plus reference TRBV28 and TRBJ2-3, the full variable domain is DVKVTQSSRYLVKRTGEKVFLECVQDMDHENMFWYRQDPGLGLRLIYFSYDVKMKEKGDIPEGYSVSREKKERFSLILESASTNQTSMYLCASSLETRGDTQYFGPGTRLTVL.

The chain employs TRBV27 and TRBJ2-7; D ambiguous. CDR3 length equals 13 residues. V dropped 4 bases and J dropped 3 bases, with 10 bases sitting between them. CDR1 is MNHEY, CDR2 SMNVEV, per germline (reference sequence). CDR3 sequence (DNA): TGTGCCAGCAGTTCGAACTTAGACTACGAGCAGTACTTC. Its translation is CASSSNLDYEQYF.

The chain employs TRBV18 and TRBJ1-2; D ambiguous. Germline CDR1 reads KGHSH; CDR2 reads LQKENI. The CDR3 sequence is 16 residues long. Trimming took off 3 bases at V and 3 bases at J, with 17 bases between the two ends. CDR3 DNA: TGTGCCAGCTCACCCGATAGAGGACCGACGGACTATGGCTACACCTTC. Amino acids: CASSPDRGPTDYGYTF. The variable domain in full, with the rest retrieved from reference TRBV18 and TRBJ1-2, is NAGVMQNPRHLVRRRGQEARLRCSPMKGHSHVYWYRQLPEEGLKFMVYLQKENIIDESGMPKERFSAEFPKEGPSILRIQQVVRGDSAAYFCASSPDRGPTDYGYTFGSGTRLTVV.

This chain links TRBV30 with TRBJ2-2; 13 bases fit TRBD2. CDR3 length: 19 residues. The germline V gene encodes CDR1 GTSNPN and CDR2 SVGIG (reference sequence). V lost 1 base, J lost 4 bases, and 12 bases stayed unmatched. The CDR3 here is CAWSAKGLAGERGTGELFF. The CDR3 DNA reads as TGTGCCTGGAGTGCAAAAGGACTAGCGGGAGAGAGGGGCACCGGGGAGCTGTTTTTT.

This clone was counted once. The gene calls are TRBV5-1 and TRBJ2-6, with D possibly matching TRBD1 (5 bases). The CDR3 consists of 17 residues. Germline V CDR1 and CDR2: SGHRS, YFSETQ. V lost 2 bases and J lost 3, with 15 bases in between. CDR3 bases: TGCGCCAGCAGCTTAGGTAGACAGCTTTTTGGGGCCAACGTCCTGACTTTC. This sequence encodes CASSLGRQLFGANVLTF.

The DNA of the CDR3 is TGTGCCAGCAGTTACCCCGGGACTAGCACCCACGAGCAGTACTTC. This gives the protein CASSYPGTSTHEQYF. The chain employs TRBV6-5 and TRBJ2-7; 9 nucleotides agree with TRBD2. The germline gives CDR1 MNHEY, CDR2 SVGAGI. The V gene end was trimmed by 2 bases and the J gene end by 5 bases; junction bases not matched to a gene: 7. The CDR3 totals 15 residues.

The chain has TRBV7-2 and TRBJ2-7; no reliable D call. This CDR3 contains 14 residues. V shed 0 bases and J shed 3 bases, with 9 bases lying between them. Germline CDR1 SGHTA, CDR2 FQGNSA. Here the CDR3 DNA reads TGTGCCAGCAGCTTAGCCGGCGTTGACTACGAGCAGTACTTC. Amino acid sequence: CASSLAGVDYEQYF.

This sequence joins TRBV5-1 and TRBJ2-3, with D possibly TRBD1 on 5 matching bases. CDR1 is SGHRS, CDR2 YFSETQ, per germline. The CDR3 totals 16 residues. V lost 1 base, J lost 9 bases, and 21 bases lay in between. For the CDR3, the DNA is TGCGCCAGCAGCTTGCGGTCCGACAGCCCCCTCAAAACGCAGTATTTT. It yields the protein CASSLRSDSPLKTQYF.

V usage is TRBV5-4 and J usage is TRBJ1-1; D is perhaps TRBD1 (5 bases). The V end lost 1 base, the J end lost 5 bases, and 12 bases lay between the germline ends. CDR1 and CDR2 from the germline V gene are SGHNT and YYREEE (reference sequence). The CDR3 extends over 14 amino acids. The CDR3 DNA reads as TGTGCCAGCAGCTTGCAGGGTGAGGGAACTGAAGCTTTCTTT. Protein product: CASSLQGEGTEAFF. The variable domain in full, completed from reference TRBV5-4 and TRBJ1-1, reads ETGVTQSPTHLIKTRGQQVTLRCSSQSGHNTVSWYQQALGQGPQFIFQYYREEENGRGNFPPRFSGLQFPNYSSELNVNALELDDSALYLCASSLQGEGTEAFFGQGTRLTVV.

This clone was picked up one time. V and J are TRBV19 and TRBJ2-3; D gene ambiguous. The germline V and J ends were trimmed by 4 bases and 4 bases, with 0 bases remaining between them. In germline, CDR1 is LNHDA, CDR2 SQIVND (reference sequence). This CDR3 is built from 10 residues. The chain's CDR3 is CASSTDTQYF. Written as DNA, the CDR3 is TGTGCCAGTAGTACAGATACGCAGTATTTT.

The chain recombines TRBV19 with TRBJ1-2; TRBD1 matches at 8 bases. CDR3 length equals 15 residues. Germline values: CDR1 LNHDA, CDR2 SQIVND (reference sequence). V shed 1 base, J shed 5 bases, and the junction held 6 bases outside the gene matches. This chain's CDR3 is CASSIARTGMYGYTF. For the CDR3, the DNA is TGTGCCAGTAGTATAGCCCGGACAGGGATGTATGGCTACACCTTC.

The J gene is TRBJ2-3, the V gene TRBV6-4, with D unclear. Trimming removed 2 bases at V and 1 base at J, with 10 bases between. Germline CDR1 and CDR2: MRHNA and SNTAGT. CDR3 length equals 15 residues. CDR3 amino acids: CASSDGPGRTDTQYF. The CDR3 coding sequence is TGTGCCAGCAGTGACGGGCCAGGCCGCACAGATACGCAGTATTTT.

The chain carries TRBV10-1 and TRBJ2-7, with a tentative D call TRBD1 (5 bases). V gave up 5 bases and J gave up 3 bases, with 8 bases separating them. The CDR3 extends over 12 amino acids. From germline, CDR1 is WNHNN and CDR2 SYGVQD (reference sequence). The CDR3 reads CASSRQFYEQYF. The CDR3 bases are TGCGCCAGCAGTAGACAGTTCTACGAGCAGTACTTC.

The rearrangement joins TRBV7-9 to TRBJ1-2; 7 bases line up with TRBD1. J was trimmed by 6 bases and V by 10 bases; bases with no gene match: 11. The CDR3 spans 13 residues. The germline V gene encodes CDR1 SEHNR and CDR2 FQNEAQ (reference sequence). The CDR3 bases are TGTGCCATCGGGGGAAGGGGGCGCGATGGCTACACCTTC. Protein product: CAIGGRGRDGYTF.

In this sample, this clone turned up once. V is TRBV7-3 and J is TRBJ2-3, with TRBD2 matching over 8 bases. V dropped 2 bases and J dropped 3; count of bases not matched to a gene: 7. The germline V gene encodes CDR1 SGHTA and CDR2 FQGTGA. CDR3 length: 16 amino acids. The DNA for the CDR3 is TGTGCCAGCAGCTTATCTCACGGGAGGGAGACAGATACGCAGTATTTT. Its translation: CASSLSHGRETDTQYF. Full variable domain (remainder filled in from reference TRBV7-3 and TRBJ2-3): GAGVSQTPSNKVTEKGKYVELRCDPISGHTALYWYRQSLGQGPEFLIYFQGTGAADDSGLPNDRFFAVRPEGSVSTLKIQRTERGDSAVYLCASSLSHGRETDTQYFGPGTRLTVL.

The chain combines TRBV27 with TRBJ2-5, with 7 bases aligning to TRBD2. The CDR3 has 14 residues. After removal of 5 bases from V and 3 bases from J, the junction contained 6 bases not matched to a gene. From germline, CDR1 is MNHEY and CDR2 SMNVEV (reference sequence). DNA for the CDR3: TGTGCCAGCAGTAGACTTGGACTAGAAGAGACCCAGTACTTC. This translates into CASSRLGLEETQYF.